This T cell receptor beta chain was recovered during a study of T cell responses to AZD1222 COVID-19 vaccine. Germline loops: CDR1 SGHRS, CDR2 YFSETQ. V was pared by 4 bases and J by 4 bases, with 3 bases of the junction left unmatched. This CDR3 region has 14 residues. Details on this clone: The antigen is unknown.

Data came from immunoSEQ multiplex PCR; TCRdb stores just in-frame clones and leaves some out. The table lists around 99,000 clones, approximately 90% of them singletons. Some second doses came at about 4 weeks and others at about 12 weeks; these were pooled. Study results and limitations: Among vaccine-associated CD4 TCRs, coverage spanned spike, with dominance at 160-218 and 743-854. Donors skewed white British and female; clonal diversity was possibly underestimated.

Source: peripheral blood, taken 28 days after the second AZD1222 dose. The TCR originated in an adult who received the AZD1222 COVID-19 vaccine. The rearrangement uses TRBV5-1 and TRBJ1-4; 8 bases are shared with TRBD1. The CDR3 region has the DNA TGCGCCAGCAGCATAGGACAGGGTAATGAAAAACTGTTTTTT. This translates into CASSIGQGNEKLFF.